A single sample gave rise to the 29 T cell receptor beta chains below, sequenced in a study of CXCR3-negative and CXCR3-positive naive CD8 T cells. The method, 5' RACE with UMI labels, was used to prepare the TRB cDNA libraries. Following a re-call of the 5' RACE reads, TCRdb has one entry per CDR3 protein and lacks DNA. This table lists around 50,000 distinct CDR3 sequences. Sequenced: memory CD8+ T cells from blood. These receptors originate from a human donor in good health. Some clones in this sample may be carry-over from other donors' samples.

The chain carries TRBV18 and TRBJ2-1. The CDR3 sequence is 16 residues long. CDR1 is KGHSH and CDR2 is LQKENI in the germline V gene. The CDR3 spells CASSPELVNSYNEQFF.

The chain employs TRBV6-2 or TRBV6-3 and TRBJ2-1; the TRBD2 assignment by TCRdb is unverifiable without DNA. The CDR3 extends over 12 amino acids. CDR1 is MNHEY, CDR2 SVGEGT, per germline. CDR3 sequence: CASRGLYNEQFF.

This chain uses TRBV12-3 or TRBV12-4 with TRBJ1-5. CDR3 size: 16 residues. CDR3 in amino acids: CASSPSGSTSNQPQHF.

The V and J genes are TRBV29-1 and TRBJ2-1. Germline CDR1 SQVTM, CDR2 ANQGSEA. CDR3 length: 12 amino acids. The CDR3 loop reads CSVGGSYNEQFF.

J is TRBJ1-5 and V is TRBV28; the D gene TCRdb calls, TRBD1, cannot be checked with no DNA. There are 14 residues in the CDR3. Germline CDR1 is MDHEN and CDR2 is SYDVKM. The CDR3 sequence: CASRPRGSNQPQHF.

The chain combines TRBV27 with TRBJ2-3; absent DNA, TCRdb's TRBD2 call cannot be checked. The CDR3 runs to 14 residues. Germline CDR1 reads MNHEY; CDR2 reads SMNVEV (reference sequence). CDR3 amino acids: CASSLAPSTDTQYF.

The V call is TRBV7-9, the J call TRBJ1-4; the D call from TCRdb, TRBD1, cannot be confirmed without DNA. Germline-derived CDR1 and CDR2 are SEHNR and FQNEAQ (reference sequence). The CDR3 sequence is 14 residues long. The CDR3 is CASSLAGGDEKLFF.

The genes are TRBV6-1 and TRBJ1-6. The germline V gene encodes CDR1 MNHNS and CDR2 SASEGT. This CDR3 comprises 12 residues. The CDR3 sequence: CASKGWDSPLHF.

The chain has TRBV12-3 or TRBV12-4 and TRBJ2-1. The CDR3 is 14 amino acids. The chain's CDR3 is CASSDALWSNEQFF.

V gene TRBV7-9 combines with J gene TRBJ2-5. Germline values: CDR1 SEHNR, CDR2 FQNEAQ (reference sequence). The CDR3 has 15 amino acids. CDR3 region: CASSLEQHLQETQYF.

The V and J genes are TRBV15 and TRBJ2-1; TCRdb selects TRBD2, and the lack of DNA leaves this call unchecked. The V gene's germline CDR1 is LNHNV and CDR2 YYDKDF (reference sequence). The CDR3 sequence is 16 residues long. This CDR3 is CATSSLGTSGRSEQFF.

CDR3 sequence reads: CASSVTSGVYEQYF. The V gene is TRBV6-4, the J gene TRBJ2-7; the TRBD2 assignment by TCRdb is unverifiable without DNA. Germline loops: CDR1 MRHNA, CDR2 SNTAGT. This CDR3 is built from 14 residues.

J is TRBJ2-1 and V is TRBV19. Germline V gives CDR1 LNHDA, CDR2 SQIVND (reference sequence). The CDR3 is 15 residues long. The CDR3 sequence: CASSIFLTTGNEQFF. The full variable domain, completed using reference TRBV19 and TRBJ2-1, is DGGITQSPKYLFRKEGQNVTLSCEQNLNHDAMYWYRQDPGQGLRLIYYSQIVNDFQKGDIAEGYSVSREKKESFPLTVTSAQKNPTAFYLCASSIFLTTGNEQFFGPGTRLTVL.

This chain's CDR3 is CASSERRDTGELFF. This sequence joins TRBV6-4 and TRBJ2-2. CDR3 length equals 14 residues. Germline CDR1 MRHNA, CDR2 SNTAGT.

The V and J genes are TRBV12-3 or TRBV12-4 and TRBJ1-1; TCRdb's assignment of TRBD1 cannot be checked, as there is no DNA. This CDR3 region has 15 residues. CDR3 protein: CASSSQGEGYTEAFF.

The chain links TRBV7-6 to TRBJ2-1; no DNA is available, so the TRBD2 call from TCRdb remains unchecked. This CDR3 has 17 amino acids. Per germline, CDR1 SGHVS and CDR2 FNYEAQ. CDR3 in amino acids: CASSLGLAGALNNEQFF.

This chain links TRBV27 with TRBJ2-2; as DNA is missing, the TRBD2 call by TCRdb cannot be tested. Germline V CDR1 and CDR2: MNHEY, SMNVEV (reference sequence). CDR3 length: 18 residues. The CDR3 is CASSLRGALAGENGELFF.

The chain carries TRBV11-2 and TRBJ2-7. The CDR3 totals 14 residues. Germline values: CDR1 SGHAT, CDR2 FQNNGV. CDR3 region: CASSCGANTYEQYF.

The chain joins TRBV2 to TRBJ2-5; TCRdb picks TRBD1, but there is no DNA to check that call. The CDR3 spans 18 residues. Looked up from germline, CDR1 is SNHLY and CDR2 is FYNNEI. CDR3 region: CASSPVELLGSLGETQYF. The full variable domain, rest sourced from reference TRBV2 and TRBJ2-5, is EPEVTQTPSHQVTQMGQEVILRCVPISNHLYFYWYRQILGQKVEFLVSFYNNEISEKSEIFDDQFSVERPDGSNFTLKIRSTKLEDSAMYFCASSPVELLGSLGETQYFGPGTRLLVL.

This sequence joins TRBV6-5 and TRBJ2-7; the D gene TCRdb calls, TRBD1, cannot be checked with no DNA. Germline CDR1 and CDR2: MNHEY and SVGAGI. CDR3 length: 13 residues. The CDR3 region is CASSQIPGDSKYF.

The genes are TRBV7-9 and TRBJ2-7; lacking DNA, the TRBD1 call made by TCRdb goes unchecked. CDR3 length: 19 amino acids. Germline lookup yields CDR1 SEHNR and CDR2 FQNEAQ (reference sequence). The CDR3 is CASSLDPTGQGSISYEQYF.

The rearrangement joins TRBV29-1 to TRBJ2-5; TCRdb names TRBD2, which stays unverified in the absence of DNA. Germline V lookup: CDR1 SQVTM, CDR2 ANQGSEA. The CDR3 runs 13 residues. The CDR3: CSVVFTSEETQYF.

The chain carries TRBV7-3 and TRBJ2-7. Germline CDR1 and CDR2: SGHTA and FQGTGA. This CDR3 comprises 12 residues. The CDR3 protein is CASSQASGEQYF.

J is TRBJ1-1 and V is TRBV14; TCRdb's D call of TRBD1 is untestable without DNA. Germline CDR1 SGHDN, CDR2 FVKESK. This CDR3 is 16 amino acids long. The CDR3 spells CASSQDKGGMNTEAFF.

CDR3 sequence reads: CASSNSRTGSSYEQYF. The chain recombines TRBV6-5 with TRBJ2-7; the TCRdb D gene call, TRBD1, has no DNA to confirm it. The CDR3 runs to 16 residues. Looked up from germline, CDR1 is MNHEY and CDR2 is SVGAGI.

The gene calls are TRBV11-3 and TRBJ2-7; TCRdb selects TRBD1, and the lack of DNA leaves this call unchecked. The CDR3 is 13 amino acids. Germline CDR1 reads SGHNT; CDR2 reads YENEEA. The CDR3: CASSYRASYEQYF.

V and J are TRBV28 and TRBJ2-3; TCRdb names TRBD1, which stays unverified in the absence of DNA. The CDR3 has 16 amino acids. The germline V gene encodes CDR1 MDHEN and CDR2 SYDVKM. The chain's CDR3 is CASHQSDRGVTDTQYF. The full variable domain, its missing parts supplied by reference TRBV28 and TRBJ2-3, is DVKVTQSSRYLVKRTGEKVFLECVQDMDHENMFWYRQDPGLGLRLIYFSYDVKMKEKGDIPEGYSVSREKKERFSLILESASTNQTSMYLCASHQSDRGVTDTQYFGPGTRLTVL.

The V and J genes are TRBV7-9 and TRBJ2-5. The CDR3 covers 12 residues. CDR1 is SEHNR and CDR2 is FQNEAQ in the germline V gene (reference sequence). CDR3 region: CASSIAAATQYF.

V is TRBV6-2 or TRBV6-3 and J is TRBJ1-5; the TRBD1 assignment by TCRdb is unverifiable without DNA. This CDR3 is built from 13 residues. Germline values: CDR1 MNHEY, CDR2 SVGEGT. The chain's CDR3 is CASSLKGGQPQHF.